The following is a T cell receptor (beta chain) sequence with its context. Antigen unknown. The data originate from a study of T cell responses to AZD1222 COVID-19 vaccine. Whole-study results and caveats: It was only a handful of AZD1222 recipients who were seropositive at baseline. Scientists sampled the repertoires only once the peak T cell response had passed. There were mostly white British donors and more females than males, and clonal diversity was possibly underestimated. Spike-specific TCR breadth and depth were elevated following two AZD1222 doses.

CDR1 is SGHVS, CDR2 FNYEAQ, per germline. With V trimmed by 5 bases and J by 3 bases, 7 bases remained unmatched. The CDR3 length is 15 residues. The table came from immunoSEQ multiplex PCR; TCRdb's copy has only in-frame clones and leaves some out. The table has about 150,000 clones, 90% to 95% seen once; the top ten hold 2.3%. Sequences were derived from peripheral blood, sampled on day 0 of AZD1222 vaccination. The rearrangement joins TRBV7-6 to TRBJ2-7; TRBD1 matches 10 bases. The TCR originated in an adult in good health. CDR3 sequence reads: CASSLTGTGDYEQYF. In DNA, the CDR3 is TGTGCCAGCAGCCTAACCGGGACAGGGGACTACGAGCAGTACTTC.